The 25 T cell receptor beta chains given below trace back to one sample, sequenced in a study of shared clonotypes between healthy human individuals. Naive CD8 cells lacked CD45RO, underwent positive selection for CCR7 and left out terminally differentiated effector memory CD45RA+ cells. The protocol was immunoSEQ multiplex PCR, while the TCRdb copy is restricted to in-frame clones and leaves out a portion. This table holds more than 2 million clones, roughly 93% found once. The sample was naive CD8+ T cells from PBMCs. The source is a young man in good health. Some clones in this sample may be carry-over from other donors' samples.

This chain uses TRBV4-3 with TRBJ2-5, with D perhaps matching TRBD1 (6 bases). Germline CDR1 reads LGHNA; CDR2 reads YSLEER. The ends were cut back, 1 base at V and 5 bases at J, with 17 bases in the middle. The CDR3 extends over 16 amino acids. CDR3 protein: CASSQGWAGASETQYF. The CDR3 DNA reads as TGCGCCAGCAGCCAAGGGTGGGCAGGGGCGAGTGAGACCCAGTACTTC.

The CDR3 DNA sequence: TGTGCCAGCAGCAAACCTTCGAACACCGGGGAGCTGTTTTTT. It translates to CASSKPSNTGELFF. The chain employs TRBV9 and TRBJ2-2; D uncertain. With 4 bases removed from V and 0 bases from J, the gap between germline ends came to 7 bases. CDR1 is SGDLS, CDR2 YYNGEE, per germline. CDR3 length: 14 amino acids.

CDR3: CASSESNRVTDTQYF. The CDR3 region has the DNA TGTGCCAGCAGTGAATCTAACAGGGTAACAGATACGCAGTATTTT. This chain links TRBV25-1 with TRBJ2-3; weak D call: TRBD1 (6 bases). This CDR3 spans 15 amino acids. The germline gives CDR1 MGHDK, CDR2 SYGVNS. V shed 1 base and J shed 3 bases, with 11 bases lying between them.

Of note for this clone: Additional DNA sequences in this sample encode the identical CDR3. The rearrangement links TRBV27 to TRBJ2-1; D is undetermined. CDR1 and CDR2 (germline): MNHEY, SMNVEV (reference sequence). There are 13 residues in the CDR3. Trimming stripped 4 bases from V and 1 base from J, with 5 bases between. CDR3 region: CASSSLSYNEQFF. CDR3 DNA sequence: TGTGCCAGCAGTTCCCTTTCCTACAATGAGCAGTTCTTC.

This chain joins TRBV2 and TRBJ2-5, with D possibly TRBD2 on 6 matching bases. This CDR3 region has 15 residues. Germline V CDR1 and CDR2: SNHLY, FYNNEI. The V end was cut by 6 bases, the J end by 2 bases, with 16 bases between. The CDR3, as DNA: TGTGCCAGCAGACTCGGGACTGCACCACAAGAGACCCAGTACTTC. As protein: CASRLGTAPQETQYF.

This sequence joins TRBV28 and TRBJ2-7, with TRBD2 matching 10 bases. CDR1 and CDR2 (germline): MDHEN, SYDVKM. The V and J ends lost 5 bases and 3 bases, in that order; junction bases with no gene match: 16. This CDR3 region has 18 residues. CDR3 sequence reads: CASSPQTSGPLRGYEQYF. Here the CDR3 DNA reads TGTGCCAGCAGTCCTCAGACTAGCGGGCCCTTGAGGGGCTACGAGCAGTACTTC. Combining the CDR3 with reference TRBV28 and TRBJ2-7 gives the whole variable domain DVKVTQSSRYLVKRTGEKVFLECVQDMDHENMFWYRQDPGLGLRLIYFSYDVKMKEKGDIPEGYSVSREKKERFSLILESASTNQTSMYLCASSPQTSGPLRGYEQYFGPGTRLTVT.

Of note for this clone: The junction differs from germline at one of its ends, possibly a read error. The same CDR3 can be traced to other DNA sequences in this sample. V usage is TRBV7-3 and J usage is TRBJ1-1; D possibly corresponds to TRBD1 (6 bases). The CDR3 length is 14 residues. Looked up from germline, CDR1 is SGHTA and CDR2 is FQGTGA. This chain's CDR3 is CASSWSGRDTEAFF. DNA of the CDR3: TGTGCCAGCAGCTGGTCAGGGAGGGACACTGAAGCCTTCTTT. Full variable domain (outside the CDR3, taken from reference TRBV7-3 and TRBJ1-1): GAGVSQTPSNKVTEKGKYVELRCDPISGHTALYWYRQSLGQGPEFLIYFQGTGAADDSGLPNDRFFAVRPEGSVSTLKIQRTERGDSAVYLCASSWSGRDTEAFFGQGTRLTVV.

The count of this clone is one. V gene TRBV28 combines with J gene TRBJ2-2; no clear D. The CDR3 has 13 amino acids. V gave up 2 bases and J gave up 6 bases, with 7 bases separating them. CDR1 and CDR2 from the germline V gene are MDHEN and SYDVKM. The CDR3 loop is CASSLPFPGELFF. As DNA, the CDR3 is TGTGCCAGCAGTTTACCTTTTCCCGGGGAGCTGTTTTTT.

The genes are TRBV5-8 and TRBJ1-5; 9 bases map to TRBD1. From germline, CDR1 is SGHTS and CDR2 YDEGEE. The CDR3 length is 16 residues. V was pared by 4 bases and J by 0 bases, with 5 bases of the junction left unmatched. The CDR3, as DNA: TGTGCCAGCAGCCCGGACAGGGGCTATAGCAATCAGCCCCAGCATTTT. Amino acids: CASSPDRGYSNQPQHF.

The chain carries TRBV11-2 and TRBJ2-3; 10 positions match TRBD2. CDR3 length equals 16 residues. The germline V gene has CDR1 SGHAT and CDR2 FQNNGV. The trim removed 7 bases at V and 6 bases at J, leaving 13 bases unmatched. The CDR3 region is CASKARAGGRADTQYF. CDR3 coding DNA: TGTGCCAGCAAAGCGAGAGCGGGAGGGAGGGCGGATACGCAGTATTTT.

This clone was seen just once. The rearrangement uses TRBV5-6 and TRBJ2-3; D is unresolved. The CDR3 is made up of 12 amino acids. V lost 3 bases to trimming and J lost 7 bases, with 9 bases between them. Germline V gene sequence: CDR1 SGHDT, CDR2 YYEEEE. The CDR3 DNA is TGTGCCAGCAGCTCCCTCGAGTATACGCAGTATTTT. Translated: CASSSLEYTQYF.

The chain employs TRBV7-9 and TRBJ2-7; D call uncertain. This CDR3 contains 16 residues. Germline lookup yields CDR1 SEHNR and CDR2 FQNEAQ (reference sequence). V dropped 4 bases and J dropped 5 bases, with 21 bases sitting between them. CDR3 nucleotide sequence: TGTGCCAGCAGCTCGCCGAGCCATCCTCATCCCGACGAGCAGTACTTC. Its translation: CASSSPSHPHPDEQYF.

The chain links TRBV5-1 to TRBJ2-5; D may be TRBD2 (6 bases). The CDR3 extends over 16 amino acids. Trimming stripped 2 bases from V and 1 base from J, with 15 bases between. Germline V CDR1 and CDR2: SGHRS, YFSETQ. In DNA form, the CDR3 reads TGCGCCAGCAGCTTACGCAGGGAGGTCCCCCAAGAGACCCAGTACTTC. Encoded protein: CASSLRREVPQETQYF.

CDR3 in amino acids: CASSEGDGNQPQHF. CDR3 bases: TGTGCCAGCAGTGAAGGGGACGGCAATCAGCCCCAGCATTTT. The J gene is TRBJ1-5, the V gene TRBV2; weak D call: TRBD1 (5 bases). Germline V gives CDR1 SNHLY, CDR2 FYNNEI. V lost 1 base and J lost 2, with 6 bases in between. The CDR3 is 14 amino acids.

The chain employs TRBV6-5 and TRBJ1-1, with D unclear. The CDR3 contains 13 residues. The germline gives CDR1 MNHEY, CDR2 SVGAGI. Trimming left V 0 bases short and J 6 bases short, with 8 bases between. The DNA for the CDR3 is TGTGCCAGCAGTTACTCGGTGATTGCTGAAGCTTTCTTT. Its translation is CASSYSVIAEAFF.

The V call is TRBV2, the J call TRBJ1-2; D is undetermined. Per germline, CDR1 SNHLY and CDR2 FYNNEI. The CDR3 spans 17 residues. V lost 2 bases and J lost 0, with 16 bases in between. The CDR3 nucleotides are TGTGCCAGCAGTGAAATTCGGTTTACGGAAGCTAACTATGGCTACACCTTC. Encoded protein: CASSEIRFTEANYGYTF. Filled out from reference TRBV2 and TRBJ1-2, the complete variable domain reads EPEVTQTPSHQVTQMGQEVILRCVPISNHLYFYWYRQILGQKVEFLVSFYNNEISEKSEIFDDQFSVERPDGSNFTLKIRSTKLEDSAMYFCASSEIRFTEANYGYTFGSGTRLTVV.

The V gene is TRBV27, the J gene TRBJ2-7, with D perhaps being TRBD1 or TRBD2 (6 bases each). The CDR3 consists of 17 residues. V was trimmed by 0 bases and J by 3 bases, leaving 18 bases between them. Germline V gene data show CDR1 as MNHEY and CDR2 as SMNVEV (reference sequence). The CDR3, as DNA: TGTGCCAGCAGTTTATCCCAAGGTACGGGGGCCCTCTACGAGCAGTACTTC. Translated, it gives CASSLSQGTGALYEQYF.

This chain connects TRBV19 to TRBJ2-3, with D perhaps matching TRBD1 (5 bases). The V gene lost 8 bases and the J gene lost 4 bases, with 7 bases spanning the gap. The germline V gene has CDR1 LNHDA and CDR2 SQIVND (reference sequence). This CDR3 spans 11 amino acids. The CDR3 reads CASWGPDTQYF. As DNA, the CDR3 is TGTGCCAGTTGGGGCCCAGATACGCAGTATTTT.

This clone was detected only once. The chain couples TRBV5-4 to TRBJ2-5; 13 bases line up with TRBD2. V was pared by 4 bases and J by 2 bases, with 8 bases of the junction left unmatched. Germline V gene lookup returns CDR1 SGHNT and CDR2 YYREEE (reference sequence). This CDR3 region has 17 residues. In DNA, the CDR3 is TGTGCCAGCAGCCCCGGGACTAGCGGGATAGTTCAAGAGACCCAGTACTTC. Translating it yields CASSPGTSGIVQETQYF. Variable domain in full (rest from reference TRBV5-4 and TRBJ2-5): ETGVTQSPTHLIKTRGQQVTLRCSSQSGHNTVSWYQQALGQGPQFIFQYYREEENGRGNFPPRFSGLQFPNYSSELNVNALELDDSALYLCASSPGTSGIVQETQYFGPGTRLLVL.

This sequence joins TRBV15 and TRBJ2-1; 7 bases align to TRBD1. The CDR3 covers 12 residues. Germline V gives CDR1 LNHNV, CDR2 YYDKDF (reference sequence). V was pared by 8 bases and J by 3 bases, with 1 base of the junction left unmatched. The CDR3 here is CATGTVYNEQFF. The CDR3 nucleotides read TGTGCCACCGGGACAGTCTACAATGAGCAGTTCTTC.

The chain uses TRBV19 and TRBJ2-2; no clear D. V shed 3 bases and J shed 1 base, with 12 bases lying between them. The germline gives CDR1 LNHDA, CDR2 SQIVND (reference sequence). The CDR3 covers 16 residues. Here the CDR3 reads CASSIKKVQNTGELFF. The CDR3 DNA reads TGTGCCAGTAGTATCAAAAAGGTACAGAACACCGGGGAGCTGTTTTTT.

This clone was found once. The genes are TRBV10-3 and TRBJ2-7; 9 nucleotides match TRBD1. The germline CDR1 and CDR2 sequences are ENHRY and SYGVKD. V gave up 5 bases and J gave up 3 bases; unmatched junction bases: 5. The CDR3 totals 14 residues. CDR3: CAISLGTGNYEQYF. For the CDR3, the DNA is TGTGCCATCAGTCTCGGGACAGGGAACTACGAGCAGTACTTC.

J is TRBJ2-4 and V is TRBV18; D call uncertain. Germline V gene sequence: CDR1 KGHSH, CDR2 LQKENI. V lost 3 bases, J lost 5 bases, and 20 bases lay in between. The CDR3 runs 17 residues. The CDR3: CASSPGDSRFKENIQYF. DNA of the CDR3: TGTGCCAGCTCACCGGGCGACTCCCGTTTTAAGGAAAACATTCAGTACTTC.

V and J are TRBV29-1 and TRBJ2-7; D is ambiguous. Per germline, CDR1 SQVTM and CDR2 ANQGSEA. Trimming took 4 bases from V and 5 from J, leaving 12 bases between them. This CDR3 spans 12 amino acids. The CDR3 protein is CSVVSSTDEQYF. The CDR3 nucleotides are TGCAGCGTTGTTTCCAGCACCGACGAGCAGTACTTC.

The chain employs TRBV27 and TRBJ2-1; 9 bases fit TRBD2. Germline V gene data show CDR1 as MNHEY and CDR2 as SMNVEV (reference sequence). Losses at the gene ends were 5 bases for V and 8 bases for J; bases not matched to a gene: 4. The CDR3 loop spans 13 amino acids. The CDR3 sequence is CASSPGLAYEQFF. CDR3 nucleotide sequence: TGTGCCAGCAGTCCGGGACTAGCTTATGAGCAGTTCTTC.